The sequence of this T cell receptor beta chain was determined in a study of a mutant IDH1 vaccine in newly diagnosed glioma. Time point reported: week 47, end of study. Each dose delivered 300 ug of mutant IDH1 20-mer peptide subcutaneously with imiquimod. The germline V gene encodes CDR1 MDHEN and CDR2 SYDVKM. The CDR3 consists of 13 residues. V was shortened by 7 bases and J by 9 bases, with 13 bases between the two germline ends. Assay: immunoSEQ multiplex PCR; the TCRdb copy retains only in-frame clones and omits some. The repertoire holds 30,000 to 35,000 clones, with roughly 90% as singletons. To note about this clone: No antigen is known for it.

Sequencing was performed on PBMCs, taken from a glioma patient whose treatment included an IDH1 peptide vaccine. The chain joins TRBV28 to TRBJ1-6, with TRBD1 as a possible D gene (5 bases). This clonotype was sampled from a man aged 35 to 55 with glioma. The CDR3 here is CASTPQGFSPLHF. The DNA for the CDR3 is TGTGCCAGCACCCCCCAGGGTTTTTCACCCCTCCACTTT.